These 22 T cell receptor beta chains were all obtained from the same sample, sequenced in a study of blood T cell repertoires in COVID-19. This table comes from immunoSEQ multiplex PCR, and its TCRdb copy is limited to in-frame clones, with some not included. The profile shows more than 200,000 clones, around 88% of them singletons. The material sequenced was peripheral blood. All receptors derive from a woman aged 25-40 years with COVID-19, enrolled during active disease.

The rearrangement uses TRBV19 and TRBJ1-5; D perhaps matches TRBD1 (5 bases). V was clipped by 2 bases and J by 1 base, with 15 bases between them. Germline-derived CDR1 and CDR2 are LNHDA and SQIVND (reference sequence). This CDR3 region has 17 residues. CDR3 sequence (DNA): TGTGCCAGTAGTATACTAGGTCGCAGGGTAAGCAATCAGCCCCAGCATTTT. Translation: CASSILGRRVSNQPQHF.

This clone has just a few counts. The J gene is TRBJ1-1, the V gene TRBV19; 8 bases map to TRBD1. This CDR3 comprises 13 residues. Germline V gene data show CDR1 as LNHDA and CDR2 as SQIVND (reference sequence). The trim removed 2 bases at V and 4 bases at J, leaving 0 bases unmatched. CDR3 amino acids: CASSIQGATEAFF. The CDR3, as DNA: TGTGCCAGTAGTATACAGGGGGCCACTGAAGCTTTCTTT.

DNA of the CDR3: TGTGCCAGCAGCTTCGGACTAGCGGGAGGGCCCCTCGCAGATACGCAGTATTTT. As protein: CASSFGLAGGPLADTQYF. The chain carries TRBV7-9 and TRBJ2-3; 15 bases map to TRBD2. V shed 3 bases and J 4 bases; nucleotides not matched to a gene: 8. The CDR3 covers 18 residues. CDR1 and CDR2 from the germline V gene are SEHNR and FQNEAQ (reference sequence). The entire variable domain, with the rest obtained from reference TRBV7-9 and TRBJ2-3, is as follows: DTGVSQNPRHKITKRGQNVTFRCDPISEHNRLYWYRQTLGQGPEFLTYFQNEAQLEKSRLLSDRFSAERPKGSFSTLEIQRTEQGDSAMYLCASSFGLAGGPLADTQYFGPGTRLTVL.

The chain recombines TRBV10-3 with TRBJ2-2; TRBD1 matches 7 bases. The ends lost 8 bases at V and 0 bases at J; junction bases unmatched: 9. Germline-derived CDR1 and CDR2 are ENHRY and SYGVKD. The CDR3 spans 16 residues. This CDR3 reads CAIAERGHPNTGELFF. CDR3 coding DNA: TGTGCCATCGCTGAGAGGGGGCACCCGAACACCGGGGAGCTGTTTTTT.

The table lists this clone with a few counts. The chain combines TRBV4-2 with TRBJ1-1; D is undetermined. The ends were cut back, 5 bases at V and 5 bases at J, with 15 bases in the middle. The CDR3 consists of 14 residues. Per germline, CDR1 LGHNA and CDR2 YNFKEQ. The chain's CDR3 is CASSTLLAGTEAFF. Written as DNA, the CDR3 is TGTGCCAGCAGCACCCTACTTGCGGGAACTGAAGCTTTCTTT.

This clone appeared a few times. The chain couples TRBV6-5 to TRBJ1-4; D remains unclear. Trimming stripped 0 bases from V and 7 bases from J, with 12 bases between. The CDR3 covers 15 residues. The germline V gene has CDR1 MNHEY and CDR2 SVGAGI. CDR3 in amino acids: CASSYSTGSIEKLFF. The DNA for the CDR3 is TGTGCCAGCAGTTACTCGACGGGGTCAATTGAAAAACTGTTTTTT.

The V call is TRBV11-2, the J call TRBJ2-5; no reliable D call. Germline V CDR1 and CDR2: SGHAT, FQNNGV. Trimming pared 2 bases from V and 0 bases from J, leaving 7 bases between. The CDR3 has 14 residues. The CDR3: CASSLREYQETQYF. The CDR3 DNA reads TGTGCCAGCAGCTTAAGAGAGTACCAAGAGACCCAGTACTTC. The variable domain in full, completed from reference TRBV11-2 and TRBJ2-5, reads EAGVAQSPRYKIIEKRQSVAFWCNPISGHATLYWYQQILGQGPKLLIQFQNNGVVDDSQLPKDRFSAERLKGVDSTLKIQPAKLEDSAVYLCASSLREYQETQYFGPGTRLLVL.

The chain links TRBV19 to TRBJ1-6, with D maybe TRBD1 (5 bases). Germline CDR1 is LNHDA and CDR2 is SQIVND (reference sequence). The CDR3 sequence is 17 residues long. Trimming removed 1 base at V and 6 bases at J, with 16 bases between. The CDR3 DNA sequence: TGTGCCAGTAGTATAGCCCTCGCAGGGTTGAGTAATTCACCCCTCCACTTT. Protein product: CASSIALAGLSNSPLHF.

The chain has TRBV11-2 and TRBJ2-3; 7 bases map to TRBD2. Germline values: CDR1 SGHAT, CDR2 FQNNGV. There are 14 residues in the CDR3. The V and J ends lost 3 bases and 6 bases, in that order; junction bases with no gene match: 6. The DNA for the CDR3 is TGTGCCAGCAGCTTGGAGACTAGCCTCGATACGCAGTATTTT. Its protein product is CASSLETSLDTQYF. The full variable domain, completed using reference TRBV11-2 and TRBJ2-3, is EAGVAQSPRYKIIEKRQSVAFWCNPISGHATLYWYQQILGQGPKLLIQFQNNGVVDDSQLPKDRFSAERLKGVDSTLKIQPAKLEDSAVYLCASSLETSLDTQYFGPGTRLTVL.

The CDR3 DNA reads as TGTGCCACTACAGGGTTTGGGCCCCAGCATTTT. Its protein product is CATTGFGPQHF. The chain has TRBV28 and TRBJ1-5, with D possibly being TRBD1 (6 bases). In germline, CDR1 is MDHEN, CDR2 SYDVKM. V lost 10 bases and J 9 bases, leaving 13 bases between the germline ends. There are 11 residues in the CDR3.

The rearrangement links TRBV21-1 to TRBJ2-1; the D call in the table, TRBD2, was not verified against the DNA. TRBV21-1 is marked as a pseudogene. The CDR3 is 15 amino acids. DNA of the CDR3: TGTGCCAGCAGCAAAGAGATGACTAATTCCGGTGAGCAGTTCTTC. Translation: CASSKEMTNSGEQFF.

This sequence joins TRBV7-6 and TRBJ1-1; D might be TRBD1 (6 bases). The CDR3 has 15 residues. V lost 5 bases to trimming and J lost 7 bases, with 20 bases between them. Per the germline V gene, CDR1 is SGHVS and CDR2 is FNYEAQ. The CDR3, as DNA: TGTGCCAGCAGCCCCGGACAGACCACGTCTGTTGAAGCTTTCTTT. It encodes CASSPGQTTSVEAFF.

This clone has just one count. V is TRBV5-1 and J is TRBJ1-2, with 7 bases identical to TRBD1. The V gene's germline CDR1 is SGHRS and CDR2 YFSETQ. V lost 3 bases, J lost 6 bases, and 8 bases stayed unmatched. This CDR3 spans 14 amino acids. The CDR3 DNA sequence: TGCGCCAGCAGCTCCACAGGGGTCCAGGATGGCTACACCTTC. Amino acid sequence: CASSSTGVQDGYTF.

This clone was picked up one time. The CDR3 reads CASSYSTVAPFSHEQFF. CDR3 DNA sequence: TGTGCCAGCAGTTACTCGACAGTGGCCCCATTCTCCCATGAGCAGTTCTTC. The chain joins TRBV6-2 or TRBV6-3 to TRBJ2-1; perhaps TRBD1 as D (5 bases). Trimming took off 0 bases at V and 8 bases at J, with 20 bases between the two ends. The CDR3 has 17 amino acids. Germline CDR1 and CDR2: MNHEY and SVGEGT.

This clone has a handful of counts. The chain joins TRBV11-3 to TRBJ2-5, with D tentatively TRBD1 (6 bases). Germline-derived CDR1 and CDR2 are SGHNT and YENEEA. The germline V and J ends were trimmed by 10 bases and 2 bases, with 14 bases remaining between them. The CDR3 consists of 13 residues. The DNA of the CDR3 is TGTGCCACTAGTTTGCAGGGGCAAGAGACCCAGTACTTC. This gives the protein CATSLQGQETQYF.

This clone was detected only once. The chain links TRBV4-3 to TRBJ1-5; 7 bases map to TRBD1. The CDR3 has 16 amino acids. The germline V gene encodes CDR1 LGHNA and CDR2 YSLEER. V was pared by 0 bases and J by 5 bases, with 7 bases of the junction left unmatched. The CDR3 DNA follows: TGCGCCAGCAGCCAAGATTCGGGACAGCCGTATCAGCCCCAGCATTTT. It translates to CASSQDSGQPYQPQHF.

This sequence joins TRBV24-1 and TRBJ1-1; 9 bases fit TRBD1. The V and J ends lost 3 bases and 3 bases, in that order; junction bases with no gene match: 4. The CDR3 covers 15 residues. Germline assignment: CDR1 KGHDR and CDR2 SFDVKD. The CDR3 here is CATSDNRGRDTEAFF. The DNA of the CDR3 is TGTGCCACCAGTGATAACAGGGGGCGTGACACTGAAGCTTTCTTT.

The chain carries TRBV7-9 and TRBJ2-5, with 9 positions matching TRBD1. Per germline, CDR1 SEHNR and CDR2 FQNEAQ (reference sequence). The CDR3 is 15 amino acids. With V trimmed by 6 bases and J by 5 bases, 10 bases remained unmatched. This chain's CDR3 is CASSSTGGGGETQYF. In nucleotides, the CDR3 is TGTGCCAGCAGTTCGACAGGGGGGGGCGGGGAGACCCAGTACTTC.

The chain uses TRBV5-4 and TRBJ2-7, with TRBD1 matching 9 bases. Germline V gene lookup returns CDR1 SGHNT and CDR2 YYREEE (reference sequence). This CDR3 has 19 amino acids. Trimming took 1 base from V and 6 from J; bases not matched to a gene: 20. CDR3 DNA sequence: TGTGCCAGCAGCTTGAGGGTTGGTACGAGGGACAGGGTTTCAACCGAGCAGTACGTC. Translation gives CASSLRVGTRDRVSTEQYV.

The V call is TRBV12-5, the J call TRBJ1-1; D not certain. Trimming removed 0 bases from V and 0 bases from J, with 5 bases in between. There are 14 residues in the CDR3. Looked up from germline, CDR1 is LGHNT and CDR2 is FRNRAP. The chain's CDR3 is CASGLVRLNTEAFF. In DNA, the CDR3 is TGTGCTAGTGGTTTGGTACGGTTGAACACTGAAGCTTTCTTT.

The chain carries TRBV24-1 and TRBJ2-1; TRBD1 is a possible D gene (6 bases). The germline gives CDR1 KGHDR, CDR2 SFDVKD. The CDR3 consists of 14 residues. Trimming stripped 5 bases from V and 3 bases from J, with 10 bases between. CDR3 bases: TGTGCCACCAGTGGGGGGCAGAACTACAATGAGCAGTTCTTC. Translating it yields CATSGGQNYNEQFF.

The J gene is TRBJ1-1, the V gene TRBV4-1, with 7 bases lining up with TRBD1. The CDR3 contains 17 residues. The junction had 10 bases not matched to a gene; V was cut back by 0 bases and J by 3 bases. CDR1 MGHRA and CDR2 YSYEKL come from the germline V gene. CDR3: CASSQEYLRGQHTEAFF. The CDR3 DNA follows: TGCGCCAGCAGCCAAGAGTATTTGAGGGGACAGCACACTGAAGCTTTCTTT.